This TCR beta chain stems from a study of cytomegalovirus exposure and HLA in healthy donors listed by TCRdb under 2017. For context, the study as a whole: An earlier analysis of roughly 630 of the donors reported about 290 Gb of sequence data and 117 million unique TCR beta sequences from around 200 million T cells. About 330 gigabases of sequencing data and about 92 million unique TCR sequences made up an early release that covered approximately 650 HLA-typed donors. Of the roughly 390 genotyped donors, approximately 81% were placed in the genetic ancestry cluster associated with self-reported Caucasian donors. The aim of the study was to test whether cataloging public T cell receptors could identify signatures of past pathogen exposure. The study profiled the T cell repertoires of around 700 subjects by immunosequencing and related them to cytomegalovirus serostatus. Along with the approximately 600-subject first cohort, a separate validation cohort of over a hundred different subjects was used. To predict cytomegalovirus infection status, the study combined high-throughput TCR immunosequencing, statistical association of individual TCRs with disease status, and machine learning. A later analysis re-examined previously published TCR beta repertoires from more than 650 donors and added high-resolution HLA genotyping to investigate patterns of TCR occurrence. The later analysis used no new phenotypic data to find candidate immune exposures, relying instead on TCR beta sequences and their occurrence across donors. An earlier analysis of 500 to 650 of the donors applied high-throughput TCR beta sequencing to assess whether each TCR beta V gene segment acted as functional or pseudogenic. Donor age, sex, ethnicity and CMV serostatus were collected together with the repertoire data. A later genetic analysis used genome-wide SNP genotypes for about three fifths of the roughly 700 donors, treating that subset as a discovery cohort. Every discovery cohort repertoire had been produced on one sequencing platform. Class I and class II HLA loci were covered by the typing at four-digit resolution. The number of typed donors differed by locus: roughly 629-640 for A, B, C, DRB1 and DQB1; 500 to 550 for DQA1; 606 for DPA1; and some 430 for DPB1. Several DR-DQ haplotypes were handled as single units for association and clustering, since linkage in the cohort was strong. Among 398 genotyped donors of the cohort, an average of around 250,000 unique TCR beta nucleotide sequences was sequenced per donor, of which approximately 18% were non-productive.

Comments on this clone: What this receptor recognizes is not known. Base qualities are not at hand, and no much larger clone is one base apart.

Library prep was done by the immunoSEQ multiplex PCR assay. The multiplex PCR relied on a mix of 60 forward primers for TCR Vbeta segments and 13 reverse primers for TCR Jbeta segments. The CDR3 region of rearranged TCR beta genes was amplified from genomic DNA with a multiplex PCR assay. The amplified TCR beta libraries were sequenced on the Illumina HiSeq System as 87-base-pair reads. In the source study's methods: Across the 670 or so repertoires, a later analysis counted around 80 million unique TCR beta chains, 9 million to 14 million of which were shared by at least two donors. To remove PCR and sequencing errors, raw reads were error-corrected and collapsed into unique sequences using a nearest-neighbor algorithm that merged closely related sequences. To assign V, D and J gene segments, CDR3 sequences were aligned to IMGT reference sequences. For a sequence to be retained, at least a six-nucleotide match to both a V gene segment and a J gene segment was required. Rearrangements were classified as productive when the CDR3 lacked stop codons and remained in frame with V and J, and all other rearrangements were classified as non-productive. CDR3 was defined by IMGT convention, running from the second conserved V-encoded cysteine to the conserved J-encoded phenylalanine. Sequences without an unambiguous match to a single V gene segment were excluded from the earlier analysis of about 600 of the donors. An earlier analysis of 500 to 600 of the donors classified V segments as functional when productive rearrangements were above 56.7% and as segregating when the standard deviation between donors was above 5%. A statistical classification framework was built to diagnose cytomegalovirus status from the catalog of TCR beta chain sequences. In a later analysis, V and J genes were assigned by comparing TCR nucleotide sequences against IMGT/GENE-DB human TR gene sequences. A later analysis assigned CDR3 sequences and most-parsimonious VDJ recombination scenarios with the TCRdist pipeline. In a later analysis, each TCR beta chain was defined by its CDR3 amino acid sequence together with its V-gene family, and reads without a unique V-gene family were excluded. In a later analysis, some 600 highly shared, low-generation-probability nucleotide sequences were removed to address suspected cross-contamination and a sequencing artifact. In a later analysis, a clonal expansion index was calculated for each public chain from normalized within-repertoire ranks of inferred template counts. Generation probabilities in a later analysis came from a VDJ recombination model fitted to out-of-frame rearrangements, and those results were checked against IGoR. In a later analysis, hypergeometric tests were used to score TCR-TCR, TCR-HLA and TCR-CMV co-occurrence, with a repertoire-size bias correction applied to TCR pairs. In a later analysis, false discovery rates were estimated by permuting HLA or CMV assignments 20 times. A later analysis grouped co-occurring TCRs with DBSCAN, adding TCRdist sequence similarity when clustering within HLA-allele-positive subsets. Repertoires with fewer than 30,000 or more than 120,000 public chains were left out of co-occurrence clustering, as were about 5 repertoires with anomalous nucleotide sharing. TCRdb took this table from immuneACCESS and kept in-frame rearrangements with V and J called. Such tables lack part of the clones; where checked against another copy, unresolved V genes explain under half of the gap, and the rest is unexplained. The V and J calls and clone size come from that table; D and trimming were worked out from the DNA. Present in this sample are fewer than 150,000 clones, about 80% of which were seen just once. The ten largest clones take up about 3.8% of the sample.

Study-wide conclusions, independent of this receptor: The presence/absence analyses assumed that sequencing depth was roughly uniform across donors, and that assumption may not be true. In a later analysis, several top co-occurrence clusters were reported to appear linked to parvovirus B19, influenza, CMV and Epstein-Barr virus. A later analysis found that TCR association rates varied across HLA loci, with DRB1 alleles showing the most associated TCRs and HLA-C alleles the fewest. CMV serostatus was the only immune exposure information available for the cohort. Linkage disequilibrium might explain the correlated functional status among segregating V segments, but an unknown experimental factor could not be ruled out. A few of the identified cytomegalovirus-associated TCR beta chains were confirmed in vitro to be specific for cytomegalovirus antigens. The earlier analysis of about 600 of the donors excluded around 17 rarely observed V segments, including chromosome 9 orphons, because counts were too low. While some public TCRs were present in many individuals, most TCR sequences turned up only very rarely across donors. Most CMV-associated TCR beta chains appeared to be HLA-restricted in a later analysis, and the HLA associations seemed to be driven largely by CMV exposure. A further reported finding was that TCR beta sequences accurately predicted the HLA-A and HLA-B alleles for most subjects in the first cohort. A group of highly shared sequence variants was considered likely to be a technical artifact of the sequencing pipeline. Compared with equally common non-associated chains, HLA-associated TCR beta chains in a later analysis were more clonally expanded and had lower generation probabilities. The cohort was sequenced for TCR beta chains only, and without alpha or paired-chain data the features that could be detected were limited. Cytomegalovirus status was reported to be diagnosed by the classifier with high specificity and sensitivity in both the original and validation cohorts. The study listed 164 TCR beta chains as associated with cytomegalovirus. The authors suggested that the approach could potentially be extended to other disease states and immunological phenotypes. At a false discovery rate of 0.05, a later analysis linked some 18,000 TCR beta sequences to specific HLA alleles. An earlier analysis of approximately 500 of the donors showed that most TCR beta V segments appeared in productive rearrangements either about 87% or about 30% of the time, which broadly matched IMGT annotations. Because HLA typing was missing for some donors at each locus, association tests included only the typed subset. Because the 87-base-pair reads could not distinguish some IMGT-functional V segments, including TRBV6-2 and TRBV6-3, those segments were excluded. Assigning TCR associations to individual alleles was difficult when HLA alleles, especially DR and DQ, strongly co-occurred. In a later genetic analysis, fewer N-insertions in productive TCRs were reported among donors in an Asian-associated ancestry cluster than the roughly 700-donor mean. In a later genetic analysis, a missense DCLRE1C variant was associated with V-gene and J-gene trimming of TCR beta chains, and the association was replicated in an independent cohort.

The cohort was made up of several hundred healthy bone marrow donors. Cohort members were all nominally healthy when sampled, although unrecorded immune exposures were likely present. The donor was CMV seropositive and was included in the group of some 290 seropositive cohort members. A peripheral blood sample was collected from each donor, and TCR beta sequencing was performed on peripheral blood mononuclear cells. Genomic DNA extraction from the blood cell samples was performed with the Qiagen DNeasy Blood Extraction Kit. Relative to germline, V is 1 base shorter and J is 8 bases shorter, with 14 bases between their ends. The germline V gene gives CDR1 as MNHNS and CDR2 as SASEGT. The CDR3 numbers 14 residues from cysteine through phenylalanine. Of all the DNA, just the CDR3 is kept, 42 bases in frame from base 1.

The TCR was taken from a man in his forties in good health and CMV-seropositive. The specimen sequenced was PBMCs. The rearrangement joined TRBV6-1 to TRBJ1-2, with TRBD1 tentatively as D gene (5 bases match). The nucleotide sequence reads TGTGCCAGCAGTGAAGAGGCAGGGTTGGGCGGCTACACCTTC. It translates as CASSEEAGLGGYTF.